The 10 T cell receptor beta chains in this list originate from one sample, sequenced in a study of cytomegalovirus exposure and HLA in healthy donors. Amplification used 60 Vbeta primers and 13 Jbeta primers. Profiling relied on immunoSEQ multiplex PCR, and the TCRdb table lists in-frame clones only, not all of them. The table lists approximately 170,000 clones, around 85% of them singletons. The sequenced sample was PBMCs. These receptors were taken from a male donor in good health and CMV-seronegative.

For this clone: Its ends do not fully match the called genes, so a read error is possible. The V and J genes are TRBV5-1 and TRBJ2-2, with 7 bases identical to TRBD2. The V gene's germline CDR1 is SGHRS and CDR2 YFSETQ. The CDR3 sequence is 16 residues long. The CDR3 bases are TGCACCAGCAGATGGGGAGGGGAAACGAGCACCGGGGAGCTGTTTTTT. Translating it yields CTSRWGGETSTGELFF.

The chain carries TRBV5-6 and TRBJ2-5; a possible D gene is TRBD1 (5 bases). The J call may be wrong; the DNA end is better matched by TRBJ2-7. Per the germline V gene, CDR1 is SGHDT and CDR2 is YYEEEE. This CDR3 has 13 residues. CDR3 protein: CASSPDSPYEQYF. The CDR3 DNA sequence: TGTGCCAGCAGCCCTGACAGCCCCTACGAGCAGTACTTC.

This chain connects TRBV5-1 to TRBJ2-1; the match to TRBD2 covers 10 bases. The V and J ends lost 6 bases and 8 bases, in that order; junction bases with no gene match: 8. CDR1 is SGHRS, CDR2 YFSETQ, per germline. The length of the CDR3 is 14 residues. CDR3 sequence (DNA): TGCGCCAGCACCGCGGGACTAGCGTGGGATGAGCAGTTCTTC. This gives the protein CASTAGLAWDEQFF.

J is TRBJ2-2 and V is TRBV6-5, with 9 bases that match TRBD1. CDR3 length: 14 amino acids. Germline lookup yields CDR1 MNHEY and CDR2 SVGAGI. V shed 6 bases, J shed 5 bases, and the junction held 4 bases outside the gene matches. The CDR3 DNA is TGTGCCAGCAGGCGGGACAGGGAAACCGGGGAGCTGTTTTTT. Protein product: CASRRDRETGELFF.

V usage is TRBV4-3 and J usage is TRBJ2-3, with 7 bases fitting TRBD1. The V segment lost 3 bases and the J segment 0 bases; nucleotides outside the gene matches: 6. Germline-derived CDR1 and CDR2 are LGHNA and YSLEER. The CDR3 has 16 residues. CDR3 sequence reads: CASSQAGTASTDTQYF. CDR3 in DNA: TGCGCCAGCAGCCAGGCCGGGACAGCTAGCACAGATACGCAGTATTTT.

This clone appeared once. The chain links TRBV11-2 to TRBJ1-2; TRBD1 might be the D (6 bases). The CDR3 sequence is 12 residues long. V was clipped by 5 bases and J by 11 bases, with 15 bases between them. Germline V lookup: CDR1 SGHAT, CDR2 FQNNGV. The CDR3 protein is CASSPGEGGYTF. The CDR3 DNA follows: TGTGCCAGCAGCCCCGGGGAGGGGGGATACACCTTC.

The chain carries TRBV5-1 and TRBJ2-2; possible D gene TRBD2, 5 bases. The germline V gene has CDR1 SGHRS and CDR2 YFSETQ. The germline V and J ends were trimmed by 0 bases and 0 bases, with 9 bases remaining between them. This CDR3 spans 16 amino acids. The CDR3 region has the DNA TGCGCCAGCAGCTTGGGTGAGGGCCCGAACACCGGGGAGCTGTTTTTT. Translation: CASSLGEGPNTGELFF.

This chain uses TRBV29-1 with TRBJ1-1; D remains unclear. The CDR3 has 13 amino acids. The ends were cut back, 2 bases at V and 4 bases at J, with 11 bases in the middle. Germline CDR1 reads SQVTM; CDR2 reads ANQGSEA. DNA of the CDR3: TGCAGCGTTGAAATCGGTGGGAGCACTGAAGCTTTCTTT. It translates to CSVEIGGSTEAFF. Full variable domain (missing parts from reference TRBV29-1 and TRBJ1-1): SAVISQKPSRDICQRGTSLTIQCQVDSQVTMMFWYRQQPGQSLTLIATANQGSEATYESGFVIDKFPISRPNLTFSTLTVSNMSPEDSSIYLCSVEIGGSTEAFFGQGTRLTVV.

The rearrangement links TRBV7-9 to TRBJ2-7; TRBD2 matches 9 bases. Trimming took 4 bases from V and 1 from J; bases not matched to a gene: 5. This CDR3 has 15 residues. CDR1 is SEHNR and CDR2 is FQNEAQ in the germline V gene (reference sequence). CDR3 nucleotides: TGTGCCAGCAGCTCCGGACTAGCGCGTTCCTACGAGCAGTACTTC. Translation gives CASSSGLARSYEQYF.

The chain is built from TRBV13 and TRBJ2-7, with TRBD1 matching 7 bases. The germline gives CDR1 PRHDT, CDR2 FYEKMQ (reference sequence). Germline trimming cut 4 bases from V and 5 bases from J; bases unmatched to any gene: 5. The CDR3 is 13 residues long. The CDR3 DNA reads TGTGCCAGCAGCTCTGACAGGGCCCACGAGCAGTACTTC. Its protein product is CASSSDRAHEQYF. Filled out from reference TRBV13 and TRBJ2-7, the complete variable domain reads AAGVIQSPRHLIKEKRETATLKCYPIPRHDTVYWYQQGPGQDPQFLISFYEKMQSDKGSIPDRFSAQQFSDYHSELNMSSLELGDSALYFCASSSDRAHEQYFGPGTRLTVT.